Listed below are T cell receptor beta chains from one sample, sequenced in a study of T cells in Graves' hyperthyroidism and ophthalmopathy. TCRdb analysed the multiplex PCR reads with MiXCR anew, one entry per CDR3 protein. The sample lists 500,000 to 550,000 distinct CDR3 sequences, about a fifth seen once, with 26% in the top ten. Input material: blood. The receptors shown here come from a man in his late teens or twenties with Graves' hyperthyroidism. CDR3s include the opening cysteine and the closing phenylalanine or tryptophan. Each record gives: clone size, J gene, V gene, D gene, CDR3 DNA, CDR3 protein. D genes are given only for firm matches. Part of the rows lack a size; the others show once, few, many or a class for expanded clones.

many	TRBJ1-5	TRBV28	TRBD1	TGTGCCAGCAGTTTAGGGACAGGGCCTAATCAGCCCCAGCATTTT	CASSLGTGPNQPQHF
many	TRBJ2-2	TRBV7-6	.	TGTGCCAGCAGCTTAGCAGCCAGGGCGAACACCGGGGAGCTGTTTTTT	CASSLAARANTGELFF
many	TRBJ2-7	TRBV6-2/TRBV6-3	TRBD1	TGTGCCAGCAGTTACTCACCGGGACAGTGGTCCTACGAGCAGTACTTC	CASSYSPGQWSYEQYF
few	TRBJ1-1	TRBV6-1	TRBD1	TGTGCCAGCTCACCCCCGACAGGGGGGAACACTGAAGCTTTCTTT	CASSPPTGGNTEAFF
many	TRBJ1-2	TRBV19	TRBD1	TGTGCCAGTAGCTCCACTCCGGGACAGGGTCCGAGCTATGGCTACACCTTC	CASSSTPGQGPSYGYTF
many	TRBJ1-1	TRBV10-3	.	TGTGCCATCAGTGGTAACACTGAAGCTTTCTTT	CAISGNTEAFF
few	TRBJ1-1	TRBV30	TRBD1	TGTGCCTGGACGTTAACAGGGGTCACTGAAGCTTTCTTT	CAWTLTGVTEAFF
many	TRBJ1-3	TRBV20-1	.	TGCAGTGCTAGACCCACCAGAAACACCATATATTTT	CSARPTRNTIYF
many	TRBJ2-2	TRBV6-1	.	TGTGCCTCGGGGGTCCGGGAGCTGTTTTTT	CASGVRELFF
.	TRBJ2-5	TRBV7-2	.	TGTGCCAGCAGCTTAAGCGACCACCAAGAGACCCAGTACTTC	CASSLSDHQETQYF
.	TRBJ1-5	TRBV6-2/TRBV6-3	TRBD1	TGTGCCAGCAGTTACAGGGAGACAGGGCTTGGGCCCCAGCATTTT	CASSYRETGLGPQHF
.	TRBJ1-1	TRBV28	TRBD1	TGTGCCAGCACCCCCGGGACAGCCAATGAAGCTTTCTTT	CASTPGTANEAFF
.	TRBJ2-7	TRBV7-3	TRBD1	TGTGCCAGCAGCTTGACAGGGGGTAGCGAGCAGTACTTC	CASSLTGGSEQYF
.	TRBJ1-2	TRBV28	TRBD1	TGTGCCAGCAAACGGGGGGACAGACCCTATGGCTACACCTTC	CASKRGDRPYGYTF
few	TRBJ1-2	TRBV6-1	.	TGTGCCAGCAGTGAAGCGGGGAGGAACAACCCCTACTATGGCTACACCTTC	CASSEAGRNNPYYGYTF
many	TRBJ2-5	TRBV19	.	TGTGCCAGTAGTACGAGGGGGACACCGCAAGAGACCCAGTACTTC	CASSTRGTPQETQYF
.	TRBJ1-2	TRBV18	.	TGTGCCAGCTCACCGAGACAGCTTAGCTCTAACTATGGCTACACCTTC	CASSPRQLSSNYGYTF
few	TRBJ2-5	TRBV12-3/TRBV12-4	.	TGTGCCAGCAGTTTCAGTGGCCGTGGGGAGACCCAGTACTTC	CASSFSGRGETQYF
few	TRBJ2-4	TRBV28	TRBD2	TGTGCCACGGTGGGGCGGGGGGCCCAAATAGCCAAAAACATTCAGTACTTC	CATVGRGAQIAKNIQYF
few	TRBJ1-5	TRBV20-1	.	TGCAGTGCTAGTAGAGGGAGAAATCAGCCCCAGCATTTT	CSASRGRNQPQHF
many	TRBJ1-2	TRBV12-3/TRBV12-4	.	TGTGCCAGCACCCTGGACCACTATGGCTACACCTTC	CASTLDHYGYTF